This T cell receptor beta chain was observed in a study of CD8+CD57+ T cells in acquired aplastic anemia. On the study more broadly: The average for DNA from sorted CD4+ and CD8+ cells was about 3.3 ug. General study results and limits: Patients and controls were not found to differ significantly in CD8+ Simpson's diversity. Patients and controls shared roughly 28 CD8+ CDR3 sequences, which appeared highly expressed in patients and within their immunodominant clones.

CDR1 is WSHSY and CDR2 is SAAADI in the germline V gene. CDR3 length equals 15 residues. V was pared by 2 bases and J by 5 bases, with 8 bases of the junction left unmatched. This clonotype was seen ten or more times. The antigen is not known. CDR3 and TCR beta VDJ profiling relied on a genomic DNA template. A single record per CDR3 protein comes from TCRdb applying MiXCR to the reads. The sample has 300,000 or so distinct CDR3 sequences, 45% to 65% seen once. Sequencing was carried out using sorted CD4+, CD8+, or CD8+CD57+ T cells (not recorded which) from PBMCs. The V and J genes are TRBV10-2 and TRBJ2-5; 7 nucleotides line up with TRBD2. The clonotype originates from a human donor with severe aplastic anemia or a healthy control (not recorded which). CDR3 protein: CASSEPSGGRETQYF. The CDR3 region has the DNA TGCGCCAGCAGTGAGCCTAGCGGCGGCAGGGAGACCCAGTACTTC.